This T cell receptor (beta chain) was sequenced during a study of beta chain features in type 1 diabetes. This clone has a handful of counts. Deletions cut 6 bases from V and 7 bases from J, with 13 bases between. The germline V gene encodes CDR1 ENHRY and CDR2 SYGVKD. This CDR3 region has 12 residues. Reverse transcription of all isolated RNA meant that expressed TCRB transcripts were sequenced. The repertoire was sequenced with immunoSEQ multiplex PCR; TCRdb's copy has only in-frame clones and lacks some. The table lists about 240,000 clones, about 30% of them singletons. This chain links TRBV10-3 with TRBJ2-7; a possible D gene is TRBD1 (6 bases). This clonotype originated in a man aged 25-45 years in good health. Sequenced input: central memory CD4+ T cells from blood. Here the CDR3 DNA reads TGTGCCATCAGGGGGGCTGGGTATGAGCAGTACTTC. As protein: CAIRGAGYEQYF.